This T cell receptor beta chain was profiled in a study of radiotherapy plus CTLA-4 blockade in lung cancer. At the level of the study: Objective responses occurred in roughly a sixth of patients; 31% had disease control. Overall study findings and caveats: Early clonal dynamics of blood T cells, together with interferon-beta, were reported as the best response predictor. The study found tumor-derived TCR clones expanded in blood after radiotherapy plus ipilimumab.

This clone was detected once. Antigen specificity is unknown. The germline V and J ends were trimmed by 1 base and 3 bases, with 10 bases remaining between them. Germline V gene sequence: CDR1 SGHTA, CDR2 FQGNSA. This CDR3 comprises 15 residues. Alongside CTLA-4 blockade with ipilimumab, patients with chemo-refractory metastatic non-small-cell lung cancer received focal radiation. Sequenced by immunoSEQ multiplex PCR; TCRdb stores in-frame clones only, minus some. This repertoire shows tens of thousands of clones, about 72% found once; its top ten account for 2.9%. The receptor comes from a human donor with non-small cell lung cancer who had a complete response to radiotherapy plus ipilimumab. The specimen comprised peripheral blood, sampled from a patient treated with radiotherapy plus ipilimumab. The J gene is TRBJ2-1, the V gene TRBV7-2; no clear D gene. This chain's CDR3 is CASSLGLTSYNEQFF. CDR3 in DNA: TGTGCCAGCAGCTTAGGTCTCACAAGCTACAATGAGCAGTTCTTC.